This TCR beta chain was profiled in a study of CD8 T cells in ankylosing spondylitis. Study-wide points: Matched ankylosing spondylitis synovial fluid reportedly contained a significantly enriched population of disease-linked clones. Apparently characteristic of ankylosing spondylitis blood was a TCR beta motif (roughly 8 highly homologous variants).

This clonotype was seen more than once but under ten times. Its antigen is as yet unknown. Libraries of TCR beta came from quantitative 5'-RACE with molecular barcodes. TCRdb re-called the 5' RACE reads through MiXCR, storing one row per CDR3 protein. The sample includes around 340,000 distinct CDR3 sequences, approximately 22% of them seen just once. V was pared by 4 bases and J by 5 bases, with 14 bases between. This CDR3 spans 14 amino acids. Germline CDR1 reads SEHNR; CDR2 reads FQNEAQ (reference sequence). This clonotype was obtained from a male donor with ankylosing spondylitis or in good health (not recorded which). Sequencing used blood, either unsorted or a sorted T cell fraction (not recorded which). The V and J genes are TRBV7-9 and TRBJ1-2, with D perhaps TRBD1 (6 bases). CDR3 in DNA: TGTGCCAGCAGCTCCCGGACAGTCCCTTATGGCTACACCTTC. Its protein is CASSSRTVPYGYTF.